These 18 T cell receptor beta chains came from one sample sequenced in a study of Tregs in tolerant kidney transplant recipients. Clones were sequenced by immunoSEQ multiplex PCR, and TCRdb holds only the in-frame ones, with some missing. The profile covers 5,000 to 6,500 clones, with nearly 90% appearing a single time and less than 4.5% taken by the ten largest. These TCRs are of unknown antigen specificity. Sequencing was performed on Tregs from blood cultured with allogeneic cells, taken before the transplant. The receptors originated from a human patient who received a combined kidney and bone marrow transplant.

The chain combines TRBV4-1 with TRBJ2-1; 8 positions agree with TRBD2. The germline CDR1 and CDR2 sequences are MGHRA and YSYEKL. V dropped 4 bases and J dropped 3; count of bases not matched to a gene: 5. This CDR3 has 15 amino acids. CDR3: CASSLRLANYNEQFF. The DNA of the CDR3 is TGCGCCAGCAGCCTCCGACTAGCGAACTACAATGAGCAGTTCTTC.

This clone was seen only a few times. The chain uses TRBV19 and TRBJ2-1; 8 positions match TRBD1. From germline, CDR1 is LNHDA and CDR2 SQIVND (reference sequence). V was pared by 6 bases and J by 5 bases, with 6 bases of the junction left unmatched. The CDR3 loop spans 14 amino acids. This CDR3 reads CASRTDREHNEQFF. The CDR3 coding sequence is TGTGCCAGTAGGACGGACAGGGAACACAATGAGCAGTTCTTC.

The chain couples TRBV10-1 to TRBJ2-1; a weak D match, TRBD2 (6 bases). Trimming removed 3 bases from V and 5 bases from J, with 11 bases in between. Germline values: CDR1 WNHNN, CDR2 SYGVQD (reference sequence). The CDR3 loop spans 14 amino acids. CDR3 in DNA: TGCGCCAGCAGTGACCTCGGGGGAAACAATGAGCAGTTCTTC. It codes for CASSDLGGNNEQFF.

V usage is TRBV15 and J usage is TRBJ1-3, with D unresolved. The CDR3 spans 14 residues. V lost 0 bases, J lost 2 bases, and 5 bases lay in between. The V gene's germline CDR1 is LNHNV and CDR2 YYDKDF (reference sequence). CDR3 residues: CATSRDRAGNTIYF. DNA of the CDR3: TGTGCCACCAGCAGAGATCGGGCTGGAAACACCATATATTTT.

The V gene is TRBV2, the J gene TRBJ1-4, with TRBD1 identical over 9 bases. The germline V gene has CDR1 SNHLY and CDR2 FYNNEI. Trimming cost V 6 bases and J 6 bases; bases outside gene matches: 8. CDR3 length equals 15 residues. In DNA, the CDR3 is TGTGCCAGCAGGGCAAAGACAGGGGGTCATGAAAAACTGTTTTTT. The encoded protein is CASRAKTGGHEKLFF.

The J gene is TRBJ1-2, the V gene TRBV2, with no clear D. The CDR3 length is 12 residues. Deletions cut 6 bases from V and 8 bases from J, with 13 bases between. Per germline, CDR1 SNHLY and CDR2 FYNNEI. The CDR3 here is CASRPDLAGYTF. The DNA of the CDR3 is TGTGCCAGCAGGCCCGACTTAGCGGGCTACACCTTC.

This chain joins TRBV15 and TRBJ1-3; D gene uncertain. The CDR3 loop spans 14 amino acids. Germline CDR1 LNHNV, CDR2 YYDKDF (reference sequence). V dropped 2 bases and J dropped 0 bases, with 5 bases sitting between them. This chain's CDR3 is CATSRQLSGNTIYF. The CDR3 DNA reads as TGTGCCACCAGCAGACAGCTCTCTGGAAACACCATATATTTT.

Notes on this clone: One base away lies a much larger clone, so this may be a sequencing read error. The chain uses TRBV2 and TRBJ2-7; possible D gene TRBD1, 6 bases. The germline gives CDR1 SNHLY, CDR2 FYNNEI. V was trimmed by 6 bases and J by 0 bases, leaving 12 bases between them. This CDR3 contains 14 residues. CDR3 in DNA: TGTGCCAGCAGGGCGTGGACAGACTCCTACGAGCAGTACTTC. It yields the protein CASRAWTDSYEQYF.

Notes on this clone: The junction and the germline gene differ at one end; a read error may be behind it. This sequence joins TRBV5-1 and TRBJ2-2; 8 positions agree with TRBD1. From germline, CDR1 is SGHRS and CDR2 YFSETQ. The CDR3 has 14 residues. The CDR3: CASSFTGGTGELFF. For the CDR3, the DNA is TGTGCCAGCAGCTTCACAGGGGGCACCGGGGAGCTGTTTTTT.

This sequence joins TRBV7-6 and TRBJ2-3; 7 bases are a match to TRBD1. V trimming: 5 bases; J trimming: 2 bases; junction bases outside the gene matches: 7. Per the germline V gene, CDR1 is SGHVS and CDR2 is FNYEAQ. CDR3 length: 15 residues. The DNA for the CDR3 is TGTGCCAGCAGCCAGGGGGTGGGGCACACAGATACGCAGTATTTT. This gives the protein CASSQGVGHTDTQYF.

This clone was recorded only once. The rearrangement joins TRBV15 to TRBJ2-4; D not certain. The CDR3 sequence is 15 residues long. Per germline, CDR1 LNHNV and CDR2 YYDKDF (reference sequence). Trimming cost V 0 bases and J 0 bases, with 6 bases left between them. CDR3 amino acids: CATSRDGLAKNIQYF. The CDR3 DNA follows: TGTGCCACCAGCAGAGATGGTCTAGCCAAAAACATTCAGTACTTC.

This chain connects TRBV19 to TRBJ2-6, with 7 bases aligning to TRBD1. This CDR3 has 15 amino acids. Per the germline V gene, CDR1 is LNHDA and CDR2 is SQIVND (reference sequence). J lost 3 bases, V lost 6 bases, and 5 bases had no gene match. The CDR3 sequence: CASSHDRVGANVLTF. The DNA for the CDR3 is TGTGCCAGTAGCCACGACAGGGTTGGGGCCAACGTCCTGACTTTC.

J is TRBJ2-7 and V is TRBV18, with 12 positions matching TRBD2. Germline CDR1 and CDR2: KGHSH and LQKENI. Trimming at V came to 3 bases and at J to 2 bases, leaving 2 bases not matched to a gene. The CDR3 has 15 amino acids. The CDR3, as DNA: TGTGCCAGCTCACCTCTAGCGGGGGGGCCCTACGAGCAGTACTTC. It yields the protein CASSPLAGGPYEQYF.

The table lists this clone with a count of one. The chain joins TRBV6-6 to TRBJ2-3, with D hard to call. The germline V and J ends were trimmed by 6 bases and 0 bases, with 10 bases remaining between them. The length of the CDR3 is 14 residues. Germline CDR1 is MNHNY and CDR2 is SVGAGI (reference sequence). The CDR3 is CASSVYSSTDTQYF. CDR3 DNA sequence: TGTGCCAGCAGCGTATATTCTAGCACAGATACGCAGTATTTT.

The CDR3 DNA is TGTGCCAGCAGCCCCGGACAGCCCATTCGGGAGACCCAGTACTTC. Protein: CASSPGQPIRETQYF. V is TRBV7-2 and J is TRBJ2-5, with a possible D match to TRBD1 (6 bases). The CDR3 has 15 amino acids. The ends were cut back, 5 bases at V and 5 bases at J, with 18 bases in the middle. Germline CDR1 reads SGHTA; CDR2 reads FQGNSA.

Here the CDR3 reads CASSSQGVSTEAFF. DNA of the CDR3: TGTGCCAGCAGTTCCCAAGGGGTTAGCACTGAAGCTTTCTTT. The chain carries TRBV6-6 and TRBJ1-1, with TRBD1 as a possible D gene (5 bases). The V gene lost 4 bases and the J gene lost 4 bases, with 13 bases spanning the gap. Germline CDR1 and CDR2: MNHNY and SVGAGI (reference sequence). CDR3 length: 14 amino acids.

Written as DNA, the CDR3 is TGCGCCAGCAGCCAACATTCGATGGGGGGTCGCTTGAACACTGAAGCTTTCTTT. Translation: CASSQHSMGGRLNTEAFF. V usage is TRBV4-3 and J usage is TRBJ1-1; weak D call: TRBD1 (5 bases). In germline, CDR1 is LGHNA, CDR2 YSLEER. Trimming stripped 2 bases from V and 0 bases from J, with 19 bases between. The CDR3 is 18 residues long.

The rearrangement uses TRBV28 and TRBJ1-2; D ambiguous. V shed 6 bases and J shed 4 bases, with 6 bases lying between them. Germline assignment: CDR1 MDHEN and CDR2 SYDVKM. This CDR3 is built from 11 residues. The CDR3 reads CASRQTYGYTF. The DNA for the CDR3 is TGTGCCAGCAGACAGACCTATGGCTACACCTTC.